This T cell receptor (beta chain) originates from a study of control samples from healthy donors and cancer patients. Libraries were prepared by immunoSEQ multiplex PCR; TCRdb keeps only in-frame clonotypes and omits some of them. The repertoire holds some 150,000 clones, with over 95% as singletons. Germline values: CDR1 LNHDA, CDR2 SQIVND (reference sequence). The CDR3 totals 14 residues. V gave up 4 bases and J gave up 5 bases, with 11 bases separating them. Material for sequencing was blood. The chain couples TRBV19 to TRBJ1-4; D remains unclear. This TCR was sampled from a woman aged 25 to 39 in good health. The CDR3 region is CASSRLQTNEKLFF. The DNA for the CDR3 is TGTGCCAGTAGTAGGTTACAGACCAATGAAAAACTGTTTTTT.